Listed below are T cell receptor beta chains from one sample, sequenced in a study of blood T cells in healthy people across ages. TCRdb re-called the 5' RACE reads through MiXCR, storing one row per CDR3 protein. The sample consists of about 640,000 distinct CDR3 sequences, about 30% of them appearing once. Sequenced input: blood. The origin of the receptors is a woman at least 80 years old in good health. Both conserved end residues are part of each CDR3. The D gene is left open where the match is weak. The size of a clone is reported for some rows only, either as once, few or many, or as a class for expanded clones.

>TRBJ1-4|many|-|TRBV4-2
CASSQDTGGEGEKLFF
TGTGCCAGCAGCCAAGATACGGGGGGCGAAGGTGAAAAACTGTTTTTT
>TRBJ1-1|-|-|TRBV6-5
CASSPDRGLDTEAFF
TGTGCCAGCAGCCCGGATAGGGGCCTGGACACTGAAGCTTTCTTT
>TRBJ2-1|-|-|TRBV21-1
CVSPKGGGYNEQFF
TGTGTCAGCCCCAAGGGGGGTGGGTACAATGAGCAGTTCTTC
>TRBJ2-1|many|-|TRBV7-2
CASSPPGDEQFF
TGTGCCAGCAGCCCGCCGGGGGATGAGCAGTTCTTC
>TRBJ1-6|many|-|TRBV5-5
CASRGLTSGNSPLHF
TGTGCCAGCAGGGGGTTGACATCGGGTAATTCACCCCTCCACTTT
>TRBJ1-2|few|TRBD1|TRBV28
CAGTTTGDYGYTF
TGTGCCGGCACTACAACAGGGGACTATGGCTACACCTTC
>TRBJ1-2|-|-|TRBV19
CASARQEANYGYTF
TGTGCCAGTGCTAGACAGGAGGCTAACTATGGCTACACCTTC
>TRBJ2-3|many|-|TRBV5-1
CASSLSPGSTDTQYF
TGCGCCAGCAGCTTGAGCCCGGGTAGCACAGATACGCAGTATTTT
>TRBJ2-1|-|TRBD1|TRBV7-3
CASMTGTGQNEQFF
TGTGCCAGCATGACAGGGACAGGGCAGAATGAGCAGTTCTTC
>TRBJ2-1|many|-|TRBV7-9
CASSFERTIYNEQFF
TGTGCCAGCAGCTTCGAGCGGACAATCTACAATGAGCAGTTCTTC
>TRBJ2-1|many|TRBD2|TRBV7-2
CASSQQAGGYNEQFF
TGTGCCAGCAGCCAGCAGGCGGGGGGCTACAATGAGCAGTTCTTC
>TRBJ2-3|many|TRBD1|TRBV27
CASSLNRGRDTQYF
TGTGCCAGCAGTTTAAACAGGGGGCGGGATACGCAGTATTTT
>TRBJ2-5|many|-|TRBV14
CASSQDRTGGMETQYF
TGTGCCAGCAGCCAAGATCGCACCGGGGGTATGGAGACCCAGTACTTC
>TRBJ2-2|many|TRBD1|TRBV6-6
CASSAAQGATGELFF
TGTGCCAGCAGTGCCGCCCAGGGGGCCACCGGGGAGCTGTTTTTT
>TRBJ1-4|many|-|TRBV15
CATGAHREKLFF
TGTGCCACCGGGGCCCACAGGGAAAAACTGTTTTTT
>TRBJ2-5|many|-|TRBV7-8
CASSGHLGGSSSGETQYF
TGTGCCAGCAGCGGCCATCTAGGCGGTTCGAGCTCGGGAGAGACCCAGTACTTC
>TRBJ2-7|many|-|TRBV4-3
CASSQSGGSYNEQYF
TGCGCCAGCAGCCAATCTGGAGGGTCCTACAATGAGCAGTACTTC
>TRBJ1-6|-|-|TRBV5-5
CASSLISVGINSPLHF
TGTGCCAGCAGCTTGATAAGTGTTGGCATTAATTCACCCCTCCACTTT
>TRBJ1-1|-|TRBD1|TRBV20-1
CSALGQGATEAFF
TGCAGTGCCTTGGGACAGGGGGCAACTGAAGCTTTCTTT
>TRBJ1-2|many|-|TRBV7-2
CASSFLSSNYGYTF
TGTGCCAGCAGCTTTCTATCCTCTAACTATGGCTACACCTTC
>TRBJ2-1|few|-|TRBV5-5
CASSLGVSGAGEQFF
TGTGCCAGCAGCTTGGGGGTTAGTGGTGCCGGTGAGCAGTTCTTC
>TRBJ2-2|-|-|TRBV10-3
CAISLGGGQSGELFF
TGTGCCATCAGCCTGGGGGGGGGGCAGTCCGGGGAGCTGTTTTTT
>TRBJ2-6|few|TRBD2|TRBV9
CASSVGGGSGANVLTF
TGTGCCAGCAGCGTAGGGGGGGGCTCTGGGGCCAACGTCCTGACTTTC
>TRBJ2-5|many|-|TRBV6-6
CASSYKSFDGQETQYF
TGTGCCAGCAGTTACAAAAGTTTTGACGGACAAGAGACCCAGTACTTC
>TRBJ1-1|few|-|TRBV2
CASSVRGMNTEAFF
TGTGCCAGCAGTGTCCGGGGCATGAACACTGAAGCTTTCTTT
>TRBJ1-2|-|TRBD1|TRBV4-1
CASSQAGAGGLGYTF
TGCGCCAGCAGCCAAGCAGGGGCAGGGGGCCTTGGCTACACCTTC